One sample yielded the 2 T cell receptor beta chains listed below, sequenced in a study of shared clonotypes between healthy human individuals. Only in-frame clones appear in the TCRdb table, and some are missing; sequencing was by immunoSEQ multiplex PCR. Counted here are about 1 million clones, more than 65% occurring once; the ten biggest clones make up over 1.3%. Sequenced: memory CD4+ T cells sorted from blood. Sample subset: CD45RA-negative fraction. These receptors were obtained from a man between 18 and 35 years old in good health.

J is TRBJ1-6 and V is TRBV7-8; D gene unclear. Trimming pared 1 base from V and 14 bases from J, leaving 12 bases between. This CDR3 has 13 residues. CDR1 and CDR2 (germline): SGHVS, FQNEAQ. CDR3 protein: CASSLEDGPSLHF. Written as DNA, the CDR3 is TGTGCCAGCAGCTTAGAGGACGGCCCTTCCCTCCACTTT.

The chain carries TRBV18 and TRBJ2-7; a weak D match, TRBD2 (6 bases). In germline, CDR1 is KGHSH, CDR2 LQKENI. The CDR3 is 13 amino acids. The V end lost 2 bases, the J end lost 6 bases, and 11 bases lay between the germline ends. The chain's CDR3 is CASSPRREGEQYF. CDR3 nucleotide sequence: TGTGCCAGCTCACCAAGGCGGGAAGGCGAGCAGTACTTC.